What follows is one TCR beta chain and its context. Its cognate antigen has yet to be identified. Base qualities are missing; no much larger clone stands one base away. TCRbeta CDR3 regions were amplified from genomic DNA by means of the immunoSEQ Assay, a bias-controlled multiplex PCR. The authors' pipeline ran thus. The number of nucleated cells in each sample was estimated from the amplification of reference gene primers within the assay. Sequence reads were collapsed and filtered to measure the absolute abundance of every unique TCRbeta CDR3 rearrangement. For each sample, productive Simpson clonality was calculated by taking the square root of Simpson's diversity index across productive rearrangements. This is the immuneACCESS table as TCRdb keeps it, with only in-frame sequences that have V and J called. A part of the clones is gone; compared with another copy, unresolved V genes explain less than half, and the rest is unexplained. Clone size and V and J calls were adopted from that table, with D and trimming inferred from the DNA. The sample table records about 200,000 clones; around 85% of these occur just once. Of the sample, around a sixth falls within the top ten clones.

V is pruned by 1 base and J by 7 bases, leaving 6 bases of the junction without a gene match. The CDR3 numbers 14 residues from cysteine through phenylalanine. Only the CDR3 DNA is retained, 42 bases long and in frame from the first base. Via the germline V gene (reference sequence), CDR1 is GTSNPN and CDR2 SVGIG. This specimen comes from a study of blood T cell repertoires in COVID-19 (dated by TCRdb to 2018 to 2021). Looking at the study overall: The collaborator samples originated in the United States, Italy and Spain and spanned the acute and convalescent phases of COVID-19. The prospective study material was composed of cDNA or gDNA derived from T cells, B-cell-depleted T cells, or PBMCs. The dataset comprised deeply sampled blood TCRbeta repertoires from subjects exposed to, actively infected with, or recovered from COVID-19. The repertoires were made available in a free public database intended to serve as a resource for research on the immune response to SARS-CoV-2. The samples were drawn from two sources: the first 160 participants of the ongoing ImmuneRACE study, and fewer than 1,500 subjects contributed by 6 global collaborators. The sample metadata nearly always contained a de-identified subject ID, COVID-19 status, age in years and sex. Where HLA class I and class II types were available, the types were taken from metadata supplied by the sample provider, not from assay-based typing.

General conclusions and limits of the study: The quantity of clinical and demographic metadata differed by source and by participant and was supplied without curation.

Participants in the prospective study were enrolled through a virtual design, were aged about 18 to 100 years, and lived in roughly 26 United States geographic areas. In the prospective study, cohorts were assigned on the basis of participant-reported clinical history obtained from a screening survey and a study questionnaire. ImmuneRACE Cohort 3 recovered participants were defined by two consecutive negative NP/OP PCR tests, healthcare professional clearance, or symptom resolution. Mobile phlebotomists in the prospective study collected whole blood, serum and a nasopharyngeal or oropharyngeal swab from every participant. Additional blood draws and questionnaires over an approximately 2-month period could optionally be provided by prospective study participants. Before DNA extraction, prospective study blood samples were shipped either frozen or at room temperature.

Source material: PBMCs or T cells enriched from blood (not recorded which). The sequence links TRBV30 to TRBJ1-2; the central 10 bases match TRBD1. This sequence originates from a man aged 35 to 55 who had recovered from COVID-19. The nucleotide sequence is given as TGTGCCTGGAGTGCCGACAGGGGGCAGCGTGGCTACACCTTC. This is translated as CAWSADRGQRGYTF. Outside the CDR3, residues come from the reference TRBV30 and TRBJ1-2 proteins, so the full variable domain is: SQTIHQWPATLVQPVGSPLSLECTVEGTSNPNLYWYRQAAGRGLQLLFYSVGIGQISSEVPQNLSASRPQDRQFILSSKKLLLSDSGFYLCAWSADRGQRGYTFGSGTRLTVV.